A single sample is the source of the 28 T cell receptor beta chains below, sequenced in a study of shared clonotypes between healthy human individuals. Clones were read by immunoSEQ multiplex PCR, and TCRdb kept only the in-frame ones, dropping some. The table shows 2 million to 2.5 million clones, with around 95% occurring only once. Sample: naive CD4+ T cells sorted from blood. Subset defined: CD45RA+ positively selected. The receptors stem from a man younger than 35 in good health.

The gene calls are TRBV10-3 and TRBJ2-6; D gene ambiguous. V lost 4 bases and J lost 2, with 9 bases in between. The CDR3 has 15 amino acids. Germline V CDR1 and CDR2: ENHRY, SYGVKD. The CDR3 region is CAISVGDTGANVLTF. In DNA, the CDR3 is TGTGCCATCAGTGTGGGTGACACTGGGGCCAACGTCCTGACTTTC.

The gene calls are TRBV7-2 and TRBJ2-3; D not certain. The CDR3 has 14 amino acids. Trimming shortened V by 4 bases and J by 8 bases, and 16 bases separated the two germline ends. Germline CDR1 reads SGHTA; CDR2 reads FQGNSA. Here the CDR3 reads CASSSKTFRGTQYF. The DNA of the CDR3 is TGTGCCAGCAGCTCAAAGACGTTCCGTGGTACGCAGTATTTT.

The chain joins TRBV5-1 to TRBJ2-1, with D tentatively TRBD2 (6 bases). V dropped 2 bases and J dropped 0 bases, with 24 bases sitting between them. This CDR3 is built from 20 residues. The germline CDR1 and CDR2 sequences are SGHRS and YFSETQ. The CDR3 region has the DNA TGCGCCAGCAGCTTACAGGATTCGGGAGCCCTTCTAAGCTCCTACAATGAGCAGTTCTTC. Amino acids: CASSLQDSGALLSSYNEQFF.

The chain employs TRBV5-1 and TRBJ2-3, with 11 bases identical to TRBD2. Germline V gives CDR1 SGHRS, CDR2 YFSETQ. This CDR3 spans 16 amino acids. Trimming at V came to 4 bases and at J to 1 base, leaving 5 bases not matched to a gene. The CDR3 loop reads CASSPTTSGGTDTQYF. The CDR3 nucleotides are TGCGCCAGCAGCCCGACGACTAGCGGGGGCACAGATACGCAGTATTTT.

V usage is TRBV18 and J usage is TRBJ2-5, with D possibly TRBD2 on 6 matching bases. CDR1 and CDR2 from the germline V gene are KGHSH and LQKENI. The length of the CDR3 is 15 residues. The V end was cut by 2 bases, the J end by 1 base, with 11 bases between. CDR3 residues: CASSPGSGGQETQYF. The CDR3, as DNA: TGTGCCAGCTCACCAGGATCCGGGGGCCAAGAGACCCAGTACTTC.

For this clone: This CDR3 is also generated by other DNA sequences in the sample. V is TRBV18 and J is TRBJ2-7; D is unclear. Germline CDR1 reads KGHSH; CDR2 reads LQKENI. Trimming cost V 3 bases and J 4 bases, with 10 bases left between them. The CDR3 sequence is 13 residues long. In DNA form, the CDR3 reads TGTGCCAGCTCACCGGGAACTTCATACGAGCAGTACTTC. Translating gives CASSPGTSYEQYF.

The V and J genes are TRBV6-6 and TRBJ2-1; TRBD2 agrees at 8 bases. The CDR3 contains 15 residues. Trimming removed 5 bases from V and 8 bases from J; junction bases left unmatched: 11. The V gene's germline CDR1 is MNHNY and CDR2 SVGAGI (reference sequence). CDR3 loop: CASSRFRAGGYEQFF. The CDR3 nucleotides read TGTGCCAGCAGTCGTTTCCGGGCGGGGGGATATGAGCAGTTCTTC.

A remark on this clone: In the same sample, other DNA sequences code for this CDR3. The rearrangement links TRBV12-5 to TRBJ2-5, with TRBD2 matching over 7 bases. This CDR3 has 13 amino acids. With V trimmed by 6 bases and J by 5 bases, 6 bases remained unmatched. Germline CDR1 and CDR2: LGHNT and FRNRAP. CDR3 bases: TGTGCTAGTGGCCCGGGGCGGGAGGAGACCCAGTACTTC. Protein: CASGPGREETQYF.

The V gene is TRBV2, the J gene TRBJ2-5; 11 bases line up with TRBD1. With 8 bases clipped from V and 5 bases from J, the junction kept 7 bases outside the gene matches. The CDR3 runs 14 residues. The V gene's germline CDR1 is SNHLY and CDR2 FYNNEI. The CDR3 bases are TGTGCCAGCGCGGGACAGGGGGTCGGGGAGACCCAGTACTTC. Encoded protein: CASAGQGVGETQYF.

V usage is TRBV18 and J usage is TRBJ1-1; no reliable D call. The germline V gene has CDR1 KGHSH and CDR2 LQKENI. The CDR3 sequence is 15 residues long. Trimming left V 0 bases short and J 10 bases short, with 18 bases between. CDR3: CASSPPGELLRGAFF. CDR3 nucleotide sequence: TGTGCCAGCTCACCACCGGGTGAACTGCTTCGGGGAGCTTTCTTT.

CDR3 DNA sequence: TGTGCCAGCTCGTCAGGGCCGAACACCGGGGAGCTGTTTTTT. Protein product: CASSSGPNTGELFF. The gene calls are TRBV6-5 and TRBJ2-2, with D possibly TRBD1 on 5 matching bases. This CDR3 comprises 14 residues. Trimming removed 8 bases at V and 0 bases at J, with 10 bases between. The germline V gene encodes CDR1 MNHEY and CDR2 SVGAGI.

The rearrangement joins TRBV7-2 to TRBJ1-2; D perhaps matches TRBD1 (5 bases). Looked up from germline, CDR1 is SGHTA and CDR2 is FQGNSA. The CDR3 is 15 amino acids. Trimming took 5 bases from V and 1 from J, leaving 14 bases between them. DNA of the CDR3: TGTGCCAGCAGCCTAGGAGGTGGGGGTAACTATGGCTACACCTTC. As protein: CASSLGGGGNYGYTF.

This clone has only a few counts. Other DNA sequences within the sample encode an identical CDR3. The genes are TRBV28 and TRBJ1-2, with D unresolved. The CDR3 runs to 11 residues. Germline CDR1 and CDR2: MDHEN and SYDVKM. V gave up 6 bases and J gave up 5 bases, with 7 bases separating them. CDR3 loop: CASSLRYGYTF. Written as DNA, the CDR3 is TGTGCCAGCAGCCTAAGGTATGGCTACACCTTC.

The CDR3 DNA is TGTGCCAGTAGTACAGGGGGGGGAAAGCAGTATTTT. It translates to CASSTGGGKQYF. The chain couples TRBV19 to TRBJ2-3; D may correspond to TRBD1 or TRBD2 (7 bases each). Germline V lookup: CDR1 LNHDA, CDR2 SQIVND (reference sequence). The CDR3 is made up of 12 amino acids. Trimming took off 4 bases at V and 11 bases at J, with 13 bases between the two ends.

The chain couples TRBV27 to TRBJ1-1; D possibly corresponds to TRBD1 (6 bases). Looked up from germline, CDR1 is MNHEY and CDR2 is SMNVEV (reference sequence). Between the trimmed V and J ends, which lost 0 bases and 5 bases, there was a span of 10 bases. The CDR3 has 14 residues. CDR3 DNA: TGTGCCAGCAGTTTATCGGGGGCGGTGACTGAAGCTTTCTTT. Encoded protein: CASSLSGAVTEAFF.

V gene TRBV5-1 combines with J gene TRBJ1-4, with 9 nucleotides matching TRBD1. With 4 bases clipped from V and 7 bases from J, the junction kept 5 bases outside the gene matches. The CDR3 is 14 residues long. Germline V gene sequence: CDR1 SGHRS, CDR2 YFSETQ. CDR3 sequence (DNA): TGCGCCAGCAGCGAAACAGGGGGCAGTGAAAAACTGTTTTTT. Encoded protein: CASSETGGSEKLFF.

The gene calls are TRBV7-9 and TRBJ2-7, with a possible D match to TRBD2 (6 bases). The CDR3 spans 14 residues. Trimming left V 4 bases short and J 6 bases short, with 16 bases between. Germline V gives CDR1 SEHNR, CDR2 FQNEAQ (reference sequence). CDR3 DNA sequence: TGTGCCAGCAGCTGGGGACTGGTGCCTCGCGAGCAGTACTTC. The encoded protein is CASSWGLVPREQYF. Full variable domain (outside the CDR3, taken from reference TRBV7-9 and TRBJ2-7): DTGVSQNPRHKITKRGQNVTFRCDPISEHNRLYWYRQTLGQGPEFLTYFQNEAQLEKSRLLSDRFSAERPKGSFSTLEIQRTEQGDSAMYLCASSWGLVPREQYFGPGTRLTVT.

This clone has just one count. The chain is built from TRBV6-1 and TRBJ2-4; 8 bases map to TRBD2. CDR3 length: 14 residues. Germline CDR1 and CDR2: MNHNS and SASEGT. V shed 8 bases and J 3 bases; nucleotides not matched to a gene: 6. The CDR3 DNA is TGTGCCAGCTACCCCGCGGGGGGCAAAAACATTCAGTACTTC. Its translation: CASYPAGGKNIQYF.

The J gene is TRBJ2-2, the V gene TRBV2; TRBD1 agrees at 9 bases. V shed 7 bases, J shed 6 bases, and the junction held 6 bases outside the gene matches. In germline, CDR1 is SNHLY, CDR2 FYNNEI. The CDR3 totals 14 residues. The CDR3 loop reads CASMGQGSAGELFF. In nucleotides, the CDR3 is TGTGCCAGCATGGGACAGGGTTCTGCCGGGGAGCTGTTTTTT.

The chain uses TRBV7-8 and TRBJ2-4, with unresolved D. The CDR3 has 14 amino acids. With 8 bases removed from V and 3 bases from J, the gap between germline ends came to 14 bases. Germline V gene data show CDR1 as SGHVS and CDR2 as FQNEAQ. CDR3 sequence reads: CASGGRGVKNIQYF. In DNA, the CDR3 is TGTGCCAGCGGCGGTCGTGGCGTCAAAAACATTCAGTACTTC.

The rearrangement uses TRBV1 and TRBJ1-1. TRBV1 is a listed pseudogene. CDR3 length equals 16 residues. CDR3 DNA sequence: TGCACCAGCAGCCAACCCGCGGGACCCATGAACACTGAAGCTTTCTTT. It specifies CTSSQPAGPMNTEAFF.

This clone appeared once. The chain links TRBV7-2 to TRBJ2-7; D is perhaps TRBD1 (6 bases). Germline assignment: CDR1 SGHTA and CDR2 FQGNSA. The length of the CDR3 is 14 residues. V lost 5 bases to trimming and J lost 2 bases, with 13 bases between them. The CDR3 DNA sequence: TGTGCCAGCAGCGGTACGGACAGACCCTACGAGCAGTACTTC. Translation: CASSGTDRPYEQYF.

The chain combines TRBV5-1 with TRBJ1-3; a possible D gene is TRBD1 (6 bases). Germline V gives CDR1 SGHRS, CDR2 YFSETQ. The length of the CDR3 is 14 residues. With 9 bases removed from V and 0 bases from J, the gap between germline ends came to 13 bases. CDR3 sequence: CATRQENSGNTIYF. The CDR3 region has the DNA TGCGCCACCCGACAGGAGAACTCTGGAAACACCATATATTTT.

This chain links TRBV9 with TRBJ1-6; 8 bases are a match to TRBD1. Germline CDR1 SGDLS, CDR2 YYNGEE. The junction had 8 bases not matched to a gene; V was cut back by 3 bases and J by 0 bases. The CDR3 is made up of 18 amino acids. The CDR3, as DNA: TGTGCCAGCAGCGCTGGGGGACAGGTACACTCCTATAATTCACCCCTCCACTTT. Encoded protein: CASSAGGQVHSYNSPLHF.

This clone was found a few times. The chain carries TRBV10-3 and TRBJ1-5, with 9 bases matching TRBD1. J was trimmed by 4 bases and V by 4 bases; bases with no gene match: 2. CDR3 size: 14 residues. CDR1 and CDR2 (germline): ENHRY, SYGVKD. CDR3 bases: TGTGCCATCAGTGGAGGACAGGGGAATCAGCCCCAGCATTTT. It codes for CAISGGQGNQPQHF.

The count of this clone is one. In DNA, the CDR3 is TGTGCCAGCAGCGCCGGGACAGGGGGCTGGGTAGGTGGCTACACCTTC. The encoded protein is CASSAGTGGWVGGYTF. This chain connects TRBV9 to TRBJ1-2, with 12 bases fitting TRBD1. This CDR3 has 16 amino acids. Germline assignment: CDR1 SGDLS and CDR2 YYNGEE. Trimming took 3 bases from V and 7 from J; bases not matched to a gene: 10.

This chain connects TRBV14 to TRBJ2-5; 7 nucleotides agree with TRBD2. The CDR3 has 16 residues. The trim removed 1 base at V and 4 bases at J, leaving 9 bases unmatched. Germline lookup yields CDR1 SGHDN and CDR2 FVKESK. The CDR3 nucleotides are TGTGCCAGCAGCCAAGGATGGGGGAGGGCCACAGAGACCCAGTACTTC. Its translation: CASSQGWGRATETQYF. The full variable domain, with the rest looked up from reference TRBV14 and TRBJ2-5, is EAGVTQFPSHSVIEKGQTVTLRCDPISGHDNLYWYRRVMGKEIKFLLHFVKESKQDESGMPNNRFLAERTGGTYSTLKVQPAELEDSGVYFCASSQGWGRATETQYFGPGTRLLVL.

The gene calls are TRBV5-5 and TRBJ1-4; unclear D gene. The CDR3 contains 14 residues. CDR1 is SGHKS and CDR2 is YYEKEE in the germline V gene (reference sequence). With 0 bases removed from V and 8 bases from J, the gap between germline ends came to 11 bases. The CDR3 bases are TGTGCCAGCAGCTTGGAAATTGCAGCAGAAAAACTGTTTTTT. Translating it yields CASSLEIAAEKLFF.